This T cell receptor (beta chain) was documented in a study of control samples from healthy donors and cancer patients. V lost 0 bases, J lost 5 bases, and 17 bases lay in between. Germline V gene sequence: CDR1 MNHEY, CDR2 SVGAGI. This CDR3 comprises 16 residues. Libraries were prepared by immunoSEQ multiplex PCR; TCRdb keeps only in-frame clonotypes and omits some of them. The table lists roughly 180,000 clones, roughly 92% of them singletons, with 1.1% to 1.5% in the top ten. The sequence came from a woman aged 18 to 35 in good health. This rearrangement joins TRBV6-5 to TRBJ2-7; D is possibly TRBD2 (6 bases). The sequencing sample was made of blood. In nucleotides, the CDR3 is TGTGCCAGCAGTTACTCCGGGGCTAGCGATCGTCACGAGCAGTACTTC. Its translation: CASSYSGASDRHEQYF.